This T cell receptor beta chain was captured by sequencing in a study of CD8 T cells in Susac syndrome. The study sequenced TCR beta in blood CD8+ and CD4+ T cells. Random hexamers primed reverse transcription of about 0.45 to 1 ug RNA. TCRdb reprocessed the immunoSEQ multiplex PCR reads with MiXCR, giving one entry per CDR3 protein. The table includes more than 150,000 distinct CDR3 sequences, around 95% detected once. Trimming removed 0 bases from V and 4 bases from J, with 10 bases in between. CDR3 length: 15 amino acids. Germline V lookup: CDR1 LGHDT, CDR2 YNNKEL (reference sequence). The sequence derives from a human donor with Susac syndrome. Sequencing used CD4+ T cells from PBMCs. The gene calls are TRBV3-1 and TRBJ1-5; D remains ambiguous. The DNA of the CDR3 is TGTGCCAGCAGCCAAGATGGGAGGACTAATCAGCCCCAGCATTTT. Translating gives CASSQDGRTNQPQHF.